This T cell receptor (beta chain) was retrieved from a study of blood T cell repertoires in COVID-19. For the study at large: The samples span acute and convalescent COVID-19 from the United States, Italy and Spain. T cells, B-cell-depleted T cells, or PBMCs supplied cDNA or gDNA.

Germline trimming cut 4 bases from V and 4 bases from J; bases unmatched to any gene: 6. CDR1 SGHTA and CDR2 FQGNSA come from the germline V gene. The CDR3 has 15 residues. The data were produced by immunoSEQ multiplex PCR, yet TCRdb's version contains in-frame clones alone and is incomplete. In the table there are 380,000 or so clones, roughly 90% of which are singletons. Remarks on this clone: The same CDR3 can be traced to other DNA sequences in this sample.

The chain employs TRBV7-2 and TRBJ2-3, with TRBD2 matching 9 bases. The clonotype was recovered from a woman aged 25 to 39 with acute COVID-19. The specimen sequenced was PBMCs or T cells enriched from blood (not recorded which). The CDR3 region has the DNA TGTGCCAGCAGCTCCCTCGCGGGGGGGCCAGATACGCAGTATTTT. Amino acid sequence: CASSSLAGGPDTQYF.